This is a list of T cell receptor beta chains from one sample in a study of T cells in Graves' hyperthyroidism and ophthalmopathy. Each CDR3 protein is one row after TCRdb ran MiXCR on the multiplex PCR reads. The sample comprises around 480,000 distinct CDR3 sequences, 13% to 15% of which are singletons, and less than 20% rests with the top ten. Sequenced sample: blood. All receptors come from a woman aged 18-30 years with Graves' hyperthyroidism. Both conserved end residues are part of each CDR3. Each record gives: D gene, V gene, J gene, clone size, CDR3 protein, CDR3 DNA. A D gene is named only where the DNA matches it firmly. Clone size, where shown, is once, few, many, or a class for clones that have expanded.

d_gene: -; v_gene: TRBV7-9; j_gene: TRBJ2-1; abundance: few; CDR3aa: CASSNTMGGPSYNEQFF; CDR3nt: TGTGCCAGCAGCAACACTATGGGGGGCCCATCTTACAATGAGCAGTTCTTC
d_gene: -; v_gene: TRBV11-1; j_gene: TRBJ2-2; abundance: many; CDR3aa: CASSGGARDTGELFF; CDR3nt: TGTGCCAGCAGCGGGGGAGCCCGCGACACCGGGGAGCTGTTTTTT
d_gene: -; v_gene: TRBV18; j_gene: TRBJ1-2; abundance: many; CDR3aa: CASSPQDSGIYGYTF; CDR3nt: TGTGCCAGCTCACCACAAGACAGTGGAATCTATGGCTACACCTTC
d_gene: -; v_gene: TRBV15; j_gene: TRBJ2-5; abundance: -; CDR3aa: CATSRDRIAQYF; CDR3nt: TGTGCCACCAGCAGAGATAGGATAGCCCAGTACTTC
d_gene: -; v_gene: TRBV12-3/TRBV12-4; j_gene: TRBJ2-1; abundance: many; CDR3aa: CASSFGGTTYNEQFF; CDR3nt: TGTGCCAGCAGTTTTGGCGGCACCACCTACAATGAGCAGTTCTTC
d_gene: TRBD2; v_gene: TRBV3-1; j_gene: TRBJ2-1; abundance: many; CDR3aa: CASSQVRTGREFYNEQFF; CDR3nt: TGTGCCAGCAGCCAAGTACGAACCGGGAGGGAATTCTACAATGAGCAGTTCTTC
d_gene: -; v_gene: TRBV2; j_gene: TRBJ2-6; abundance: many; CDR3aa: CASSDSGANVLTF; CDR3nt: TGTGCCAGCAGTGATTCTGGGGCCAACGTCCTGACTTTC
d_gene: TRBD2; v_gene: TRBV18; j_gene: TRBJ2-1; abundance: many; CDR3aa: CASSPNSQLANYNEQFF; CDR3nt: TGTGCCAGCTCACCCAACTCTCAACTAGCGAACTACAATGAGCAGTTCTTC
d_gene: -; v_gene: TRBV19; j_gene: TRBJ1-1; abundance: many; CDR3aa: CASRQEILNTEAFF; CDR3nt: TGTGCCAGTAGACAGGAGATCTTGAACACTGAAGCTTTCTTT
d_gene: -; v_gene: TRBV19; j_gene: TRBJ2-7; abundance: many; CDR3aa: CASSRLASYEQYF; CDR3nt: TGTGCCAGTAGTCGACTCGCCTCCTACGAGCAGTACTTC
d_gene: -; v_gene: TRBV9; j_gene: TRBJ1-1; abundance: many; CDR3aa: CASSATGSRDTEAFF; CDR3nt: TGTGCCAGCAGTGCTACAGGGTCTAGGGACACTGAAGCTTTCTTT
d_gene: -; v_gene: TRBV2; j_gene: TRBJ1-6; abundance: many; CDR3aa: CASSGDISPLHF; CDR3nt: TGTGCCAGCAGTGGTGACATATCACCCCTCCACTTT
d_gene: -; v_gene: TRBV4-1; j_gene: TRBJ2-7; abundance: many; CDR3aa: CASSPTRRGNYEQYF; CDR3nt: TGCGCCAGCAGCCCAACCCGGAGAGGAAACTACGAGCAGTACTTC
d_gene: -; v_gene: TRBV11-2; j_gene: TRBJ2-5; abundance: many; CDR3aa: CASSLGGGIQETQYF; CDR3nt: TGTGCCAGCAGCTTGGGGGGAGGTATCCAAGAGACCCAGTACTTC
d_gene: TRBD2; v_gene: TRBV7-9; j_gene: TRBJ2-1; abundance: few; CDR3aa: CASSLSGLASNEQFF; CDR3nt: TGTGCCAGCAGCTTATCCGGACTAGCGTCTAATGAGCAGTTCTTC
d_gene: -; v_gene: TRBV14; j_gene: TRBJ2-5; abundance: -; CDR3aa: CASSPPLGGGWKVETQYF; CDR3nt: TGTGCCAGCAGTCCCCCCTTAGGGGGAGGTTGGAAAGTGGAGACCCAGTACTTC
d_gene: TRBD2; v_gene: TRBV11-2; j_gene: TRBJ2-7; abundance: many; CDR3aa: CASSPSGRGAGSYEQYF; CDR3nt: TGTGCCAGCAGCCCATCCGGGCGGGGGGCAGGGTCCTACGAGCAGTACTTC
d_gene: -; v_gene: TRBV6-1; j_gene: TRBJ1-1; abundance: many; CDR3aa: CASNPEASTVHSGNTEAFF; CDR3nt: TGTGCCAGCAACCCCGAGGCCAGCACGGTCCACTCTGGGAACACTGAAGCTTTCTTT
d_gene: -; v_gene: TRBV5-6; j_gene: TRBJ1-3; abundance: few; CDR3aa: CASSWDNSGNTIYF; CDR3nt: TGTGCCAGCAGCTGGGACAACTCTGGAAACACCATATATTTT
d_gene: -; v_gene: TRBV3-1; j_gene: TRBJ2-1; abundance: many; CDR3aa: CASSQETYNEQFF; CDR3nt: TGTGCCAGCAGCCAAGAGACTTACAATGAGCAGTTCTTC
d_gene: TRBD1; v_gene: TRBV5-1; j_gene: TRBJ1-5; abundance: few; CDR3aa: CASSPAGRGHQPQHF; CDR3nt: TGCGCCAGCAGCCCTGCGGGCAGGGGGCATCAGCCCCAGCATTTT
d_gene: -; v_gene: TRBV13; j_gene: TRBJ2-3; abundance: many; CDR3aa: CASSSTSLANADTQYF; CDR3nt: TGTGCCAGCAGCTCAACTTCTCTAGCGAACGCAGATACGCAGTATTTT
d_gene: TRBD2; v_gene: TRBV3-1; j_gene: TRBJ2-1; abundance: -; CDR3aa: CASSRQLAGGPDRQFF; CDR3nt: TGTGCCAGCAGCCGTCAACTAGCGGGAGGGCCTGATAGGCAGTTCTTC
d_gene: -; v_gene: TRBV20-1; j_gene: TRBJ1-5; abundance: -; CDR3aa: CSASKTGANQPQHF; CDR3nt: TGCAGTGCTTCCAAGACAGGAGCAAATCAGCCCCAGCATTTT
d_gene: -; v_gene: TRBV7-2; j_gene: TRBJ2-7; abundance: many; CDR3aa: CASSSLDGRFEQYF; CDR3nt: TGTGCCAGCAGCTCCCTGGACGGGCGTTTCGAGCAGTACTTC
d_gene: -; v_gene: TRBV11-3; j_gene: TRBJ2-1; abundance: many; CDR3aa: CASSSGRGGYNEQFF; CDR3nt: TGTGCCAGCAGCTCCGGTCGTGGGGGTTACAATGAGCAGTTCTTC
d_gene: TRBD1; v_gene: TRBV30; j_gene: TRBJ1-1; abundance: many; CDR3aa: CAWRRQGNTEAFF; CDR3nt: TGTGCCTGGAGGCGACAGGGAAACACTGAAGCTTTCTTT
d_gene: -; v_gene: TRBV27; j_gene: TRBJ2-5; abundance: few; CDR3aa: CASSLLNTATQYF; CDR3nt: TGTGCCAGCAGTTTATTGAATACGGCGACCCAGTACTTC
d_gene: TRBD2; v_gene: TRBV20-1; j_gene: TRBJ2-2; abundance: many; CDR3aa: CSARASGRGDTGELFF; CDR3nt: TGCAGTGCGCGGGCCAGCGGGAGGGGGGACACCGGGGAGCTGTTTTTT
d_gene: -; v_gene: TRBV20-1; j_gene: TRBJ2-1; abundance: -; CDR3aa: CSARSGLVAGKQFF; CDR3nt: TGCAGTGCTAGAAGCGGGCTAGTGGCGGGTAAGCAGTTCTTC
d_gene: -; v_gene: TRBV2; j_gene: TRBJ1-1; abundance: many; CDR3aa: CAIKTGAYTEAFF; CDR3nt: TGTGCCATCAAAACGGGGGCTTACACTGAAGCTTTCTTT
d_gene: -; v_gene: TRBV27; j_gene: TRBJ2-1; abundance: few; CDR3aa: CASSSSPRQDSYNEQFF; CDR3nt: TGTGCCAGCAGCTCTTCCCCTCGACAGGACTCCTACAATGAGCAGTTCTTC
d_gene: -; v_gene: TRBV11-2; j_gene: TRBJ2-2; abundance: many; CDR3aa: CASSLTGGGTGELFF; CDR3nt: TGTGCCAGCAGCTTGACTGGAGGGGGCACCGGGGAGCTGTTTTTT
d_gene: -; v_gene: TRBV6-5; j_gene: TRBJ2-2; abundance: many; CDR3aa: CASSYPNPGELFF; CDR3nt: TGTGCCAGCAGTTACCCAAATCCCGGGGAGCTGTTTTTT
d_gene: TRBD1; v_gene: TRBV19; j_gene: TRBJ1-5; abundance: many; CDR3aa: CASSATGTGKVAQHF; CDR3nt: TGTGCCAGTAGTGCCACCGGGACAGGCAAAGTGGCCCAGCATTTT
d_gene: -; v_gene: TRBV2; j_gene: TRBJ1-1; abundance: many; CDR3aa: CASSKWGRSTEAFF; CDR3nt: TGTGCCAGCAGTAAGTGGGGGCGGAGCACTGAAGCTTTCTTT
d_gene: -; v_gene: TRBV6-2/TRBV6-3; j_gene: TRBJ2-1; abundance: -; CDR3aa: CASKRNNEQFF; CDR3nt: TGTGCCAGCAAGCGGAACAATGAGCAGTTCTTC
d_gene: -; v_gene: TRBV12-3/TRBV12-4; j_gene: TRBJ2-1; abundance: many; CDR3aa: CASSFPSGVASNNEQFF; CDR3nt: TGTGCCAGCAGTTTTCCCTCTGGAGTCGCATCCAACAATGAGCAGTTCTTC
d_gene: TRBD2; v_gene: TRBV9; j_gene: TRBJ2-7; abundance: few; CDR3aa: CASSPGLAYLSYEQYF; CDR3nt: TGTGCCAGCAGCCCGGGACTAGCGTACCTCTCCTACGAGCAGTACTTC
d_gene: -; v_gene: TRBV2; j_gene: TRBJ1-5; abundance: many; CDR3aa: CASSVRDKYSNQPQHF; CDR3nt: TGTGCCAGCAGTGTCCGGGACAAATATAGCAATCAGCCCCAGCATTTT
d_gene: -; v_gene: TRBV6-1; j_gene: TRBJ2-1; abundance: -; CDR3aa: CASSRLTSGYNEQFF; CDR3nt: TGTGCCAGCAGTCGCCTGACGTCAGGCTACAATGAGCAGTTCTTC
d_gene: -; v_gene: TRBV13; j_gene: TRBJ1-1; abundance: -; CDR3aa: CASSSGGNMNTEAFF; CDR3nt: TGTGCCAGCAGCTCTGGGGGCAACATGAACACTGAAGCTTTCTTT